This section outlines one T cell receptor (beta chain) sequence together with its context. This entry is derived from a study of T cell changes during pregnancy in multiple sclerosis. CDR3 length equals 12 residues. Germline V gene sequence: CDR1 SGHTA, CDR2 FQGTGA. Trimming cost V 0 bases and J 10 bases, with 7 bases left between them. TCRdb's copy holds only in-frame clones and misses some; the assay was immunoSEQ multiplex PCR. Of more than 35,000 clones in the sample, more than 70% were seen once. The sequences come from CD8+ T cells from peripheral blood mononuclear cells, collected after pregnancy. The sequence was collected from a female donor in good health, enrolled as a control in a pregnancy study. The chain employs TRBV7-3 and TRBJ2-1; the D gene is possibly TRBD2 (5 bases). CDR3 nucleotide sequence: TGTGCCAGCAGCTTAACGGAGGAGGAGCAGTTCTTC. Protein sequence: CASSLTEEEQFF.